What follows is one TCR beta chain and its context. The data derive from a study of Graves' ophthalmopathy and Graves' hyperthyroidism. The starting material, roughly 9.7 ml of fresh peripheral blood, provided the PBMCs. Amplified TCR beta CDR3 regions were obtained using RNA transcripts as template. Investigators did first-round RT-PCR with HTBI primers, then second-round multiplex PCR. TCRdb used MiXCR to reprocess the multiplex PCR reads, holding one entry per CDR3 protein. The sample lists about 160,000 distinct CDR3 sequences; 37% were seen once. The CDR3 sequence is 13 residues long. V was pared by 6 bases and J by 0 bases, with 8 bases between.

The clonotype comes from a woman aged 40 to 50 with Graves' ophthalmopathy. Sequencing was carried out using peripheral blood. The gene calls are TRBV12-3 or TRBV12-4 and TRBJ2-5; tentatively, D is TRBD1 (6 bases). CDR3 in amino acids: CASRRTDQETQYF. The CDR3 nucleotides read TGTGCCAGCAGAAGGACAGACCAAGAGACCCAGTACTTC.